This TCR beta chain was sequenced for a study of blood T cell repertoires in COVID-19. Looking at the study overall: Specimens from acute and convalescent COVID-19 originated in the United States, Italy and Spain. Sources were T cells, B-cell-depleted T cells, or PBMCs; the material itself was cDNA or gDNA.

V was clipped by 3 bases and J by 6 bases; unmatched bases: 17. The CDR3 length is 19 residues. Per the germline V gene, CDR1 is SGHAT and CDR2 is FQNNGV. Under the authors' procedure: Reference gene primers were amplified, and this amplification served to estimate nucleated cell counts. This table comes from immunoSEQ multiplex PCR, and its TCRdb copy is limited to in-frame clones, with some not included. V, J and clone size were drawn from that table, and D and trimming were deduced from the DNA. The data contain 350,000 to 450,000 clones, 89% of them singletons. The chain combines TRBV11-2 with TRBJ2-1; 10 bases agree with TRBD1. This TCR was recovered from a man between 40 and 49 years old with acute or convalescent COVID-19. Sequencing input: peripheral blood. The DNA of the CDR3 is TGTGCCAGCAGCTTGTCGTGGGGGCTGGGGACAGGGGTGCCCAATGAGCAGTTCTTC. Protein sequence: CASSLSWGLGTGVPNEQFF.